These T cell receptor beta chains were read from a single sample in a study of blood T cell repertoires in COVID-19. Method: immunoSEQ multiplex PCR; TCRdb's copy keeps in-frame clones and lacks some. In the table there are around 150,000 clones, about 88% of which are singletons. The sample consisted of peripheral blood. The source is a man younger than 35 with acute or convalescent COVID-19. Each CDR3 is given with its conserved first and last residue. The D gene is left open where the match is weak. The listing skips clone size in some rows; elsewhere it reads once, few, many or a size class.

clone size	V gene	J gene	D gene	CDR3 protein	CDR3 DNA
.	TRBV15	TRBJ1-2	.	CATSRGVGDYGYTF	TGTGCCACCAGCAGAGGTGTAGGGGACTATGGCTACACCTTC
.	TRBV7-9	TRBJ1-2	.	CASSPGQTYGYTF	TGTGCCAGCAGCCCTGGACAGACCTATGGCTACACCTTC
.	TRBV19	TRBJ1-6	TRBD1	CATQEGQSNSPLHF	TGTGCCACCCAAGAGGGACAGTCAAATTCACCCCTCCACTTT
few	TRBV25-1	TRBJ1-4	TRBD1	CASRDRAFEKLFF	TGTGCCAGCAGGGACAGGGCTTTTGAAAAACTGTTTTTT
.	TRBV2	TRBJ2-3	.	CASSEELYTDTQYF	TGTGCCAGCAGTGAAGAGCTCTACACAGATACGCAGTATTTT
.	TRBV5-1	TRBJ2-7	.	CASSGLTAYDEQYF	TGCGCCAGCAGCGGATTGACAGCGTACGACGAGCAGTACTTC
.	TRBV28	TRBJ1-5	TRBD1	CASNTGGGQPQHF	TGTGCCAGCAACACAGGGGGTGGCCAGCCCCAGCATTTT
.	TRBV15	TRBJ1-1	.	CATSSGGLMNTEAFF	TGTGCCACCAGTTCGGGGGGACTCATGAACACTGAAGCTTTCTTT
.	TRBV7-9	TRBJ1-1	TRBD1	CASRPNRDRDLNTEAFF	TGTGCCAGCAGGCCAAACCGGGACAGAGACTTGAACACTGAAGCTTTCTTT
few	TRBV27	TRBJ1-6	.	CASSLFAGLNSPLHF	TGTGCCAGCAGTTTATTTGCGGGGCTGAATTCACCCCTCCACTTT
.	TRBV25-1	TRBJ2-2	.	CASSESLASSTGELFF	TGTGCCAGCAGTGAAAGTCTAGCGTCGAGCACCGGGGAGCTGTTTTTT
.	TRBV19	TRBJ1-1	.	CASSIGQGTYTEAFF	TGTGCCAGTAGTATAGGTCAGGGGACCTACACTGAAGCTTTCTTT
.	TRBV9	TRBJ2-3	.	CASSVAYRKGDTQYF	TGTGCCAGCAGCGTAGCTTACAGGAAGGGGGATACGCAGTATTTT
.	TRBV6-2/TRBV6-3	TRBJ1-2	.	CASSSYRETNYGYTF	TGTGCCAGCAGTTCTTACAGAGAAACTAACTATGGCTACACCTTC
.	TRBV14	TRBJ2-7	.	CASSQEQVGANPQYF	TGTGCCAGCAGCCAAGAGCAGGTAGGCGCTAATCCCCAGTACTTC
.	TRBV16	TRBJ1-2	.	CASSQFQGLESNGYTF	TGTGCCAGCAGCCAATTCCAGGGTCTGGAGTCAAATGGCTACACCTTC
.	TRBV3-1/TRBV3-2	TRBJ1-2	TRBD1	CASSWDREDYGYTF	TGTGCCAGCAGCTGGGACAGGGAGGACTATGGCTACACCTTC
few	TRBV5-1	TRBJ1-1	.	CASSFTQGTGRNTEAFF	TGCGCCAGCAGCTTTACCCAGGGGACGGGGAGGAACACTGAAGCTTTCTTT
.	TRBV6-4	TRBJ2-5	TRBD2	CASSVGEGETQYF	TGTGCCAGCAGTGTCGGGGAGGGAGAGACCCAGTACTTC
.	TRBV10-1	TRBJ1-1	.	CAAYSPEAFF	TGCGCCGCTTACTCCCCTGAAGCTTTCTTT
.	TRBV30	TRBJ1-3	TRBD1	CAWTTGTAGNTIYF	TGTGCCTGGACCACCGGGACAGCTGGAAACACCATATATTTT
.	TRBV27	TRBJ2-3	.	CASSFFDTPVAQYF	TGTGCCAGCAGTTTTTTTGACACACCGGTTGCGCAGTATTTT
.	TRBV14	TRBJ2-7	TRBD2	CASSQDSGLAGIYEQYF	TGTGCCAGCAGCCAAGATAGCGGACTAGCGGGAATCTACGAGCAGTACTTC
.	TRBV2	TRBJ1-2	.	CASSAKENYGYTF	TGTGCCAGCAGTGCGAAGGAGAACTATGGCTACACCTTC
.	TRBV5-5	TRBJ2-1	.	CASSLITGSDEQFF	TGTGCCAGCAGCCTGATAACAGGGTCGGATGAGCAGTTCTTC
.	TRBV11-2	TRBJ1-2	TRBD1	CASSQRDSPYGYTF	TGTGCCAGCAGTCAAAGGGACAGTCCCTATGGCTACACCTTC
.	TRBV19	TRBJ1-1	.	CASTLGDHRAAEAFF	TGTGCCAGTACCCTGGGGGACCACAGGGCCGCTGAAGCTTTCTTT
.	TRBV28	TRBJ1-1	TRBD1	CASSLSQGDTEAFF	TGTGCCAGCAGCCTATCTCAGGGGGACACTGAAGCTTTCTTT
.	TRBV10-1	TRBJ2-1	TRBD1	CASSRDRVDEQFF	TGCGCCAGCAGCCGAGACAGGGTTGATGAGCAGTTCTTC
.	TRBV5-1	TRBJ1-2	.	CASSLDQSGVRGYTF	TGCGCCAGCAGCTTGGATCAATCCGGGGTACGGGGCTACACCTTC
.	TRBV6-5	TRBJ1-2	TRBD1	CASSLGQDKGGYTF	TGTGCCAGCAGCTTGGGACAGGATAAGGGTGGCTACACCTTC
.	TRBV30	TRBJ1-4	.	CAWSSISPGEKLFF	TGTGCCTGGAGTAGCATATCCCCGGGGGAAAAACTGTTTTTT
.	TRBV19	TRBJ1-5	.	CASSTDSPIFWSNQPQHF	TGTGCCAGTAGTACCGACTCACCGATATTCTGGAGCAATCAGCCCCAGCATTTT
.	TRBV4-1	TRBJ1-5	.	CASSQVRRSGQPQHF	TGCGCCAGCAGCCAAGTACGTCGCTCGGGGCAGCCCCAGCATTTT
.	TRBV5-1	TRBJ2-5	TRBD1	CASSLMTGLGETQYF	TGCGCCAGCAGCTTGATGACAGGGCTTGGAGAGACCCAGTACTTC
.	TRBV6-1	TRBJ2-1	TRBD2	CASSATLAGGYNEQFF	TGTGCCAGCAGTGCTACACTAGCGGGGGGCTACAATGAGCAGTTCTTC
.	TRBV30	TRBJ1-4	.	CAWYPQTRQIRVLEKLFF	TGTGCCTGGTACCCGCAGACGAGACAGATCAGGGTGCTTGAAAAACTGTTTTTT
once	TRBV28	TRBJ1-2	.	CASSLVLQGSNYGYTF	TGTGCCAGCAGTTTGGTCCTGCAGGGCTCTAACTATGGCTACACCTTC
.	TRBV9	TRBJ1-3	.	CASSFSEGNTIYF	TGTGCCAGCAGCTTTAGCGAGGGAAACACCATATATTTT
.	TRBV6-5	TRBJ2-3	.	CASSRREPSKDTQYF	TGTGCCAGCAGCCGCCGTGAGCCATCCAAGGATACGCAGTATTTT
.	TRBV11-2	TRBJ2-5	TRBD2	CASSFSGGVQETQYF	TGTGCCAGCAGCTTTAGCGGGGGGGTACAAGAGACCCAGTACTTC
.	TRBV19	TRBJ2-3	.	CASSEPSHTDTQYF	TGTGCCAGTAGCGAGCCGTCCCACACAGATACGCAGTATTTT
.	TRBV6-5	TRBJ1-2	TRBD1	CASSSDRRDGYTF	TGTGCCAGCAGTTCGGACAGGAGAGATGGCTACACCTTC
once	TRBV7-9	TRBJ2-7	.	CASSRTLEQYF	TGTGCCAGCAGCCGCACTCTGGAGCAGTACTTC
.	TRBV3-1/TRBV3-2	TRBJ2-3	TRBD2	CASSQDTGGPLGTQYF	TGTGCCAGCAGCCAAGATACGGGGGGGCCTTTGGGTACGCAGTATTTT
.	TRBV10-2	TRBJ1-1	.	CANSRVMNTEAFF	TGCGCCAACTCGAGGGTAATGAACACTGAAGCTTTCTTT
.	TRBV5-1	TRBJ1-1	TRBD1	CASRRDSNTEAFF	TGCGCCAGCAGAAGGGACAGTAACACTGAAGCTTTCTTT
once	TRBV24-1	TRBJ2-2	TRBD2	CATSDTGGWGTGELFF	TGTGCCACCAGTGATACGGGAGGCTGGGGCACCGGGGAGCTGTTTTTT
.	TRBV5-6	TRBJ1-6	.	CASSLGQAYSPLHF	TGTGCCAGCAGCTTGGGACAGGCGTATTCACCCCTCCACTTT
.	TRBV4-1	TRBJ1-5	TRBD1	CASSPGQGKGQPQHF	TGCGCCAGCAGCCCGGGACAGGGAAAGGGTCAGCCCCAGCATTTT
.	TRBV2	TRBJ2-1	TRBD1	CASSDTGGLYNEQFF	TGTGCCAGCAGTGACACAGGGGGCCTTTACAATGAGCAGTTCTTC
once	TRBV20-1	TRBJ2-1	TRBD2	CRGSGGTKQFF	TGCAGGGGTTCGGGGGGAACCAAGCAGTTCTTC
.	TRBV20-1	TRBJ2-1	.	CSANEGVTIF	TGCAGTGCCAACGAGGGGGTTACGATCTTC
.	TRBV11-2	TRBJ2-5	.	CASVAENQETQYF	TGTGCCAGCGTGGCGGAAAACCAAGAGACCCAGTACTTC
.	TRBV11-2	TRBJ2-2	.	CASSLMAGGTGELFF	TGTGCCAGCAGCTTAATGGCAGGGGGGACCGGGGAGCTGTTTTTT